This T cell receptor beta chain is drawn from a study of CD8 T cells in ankylosing spondylitis. After removal of 0 bases from V and 3 bases from J, the junction contained 2 bases not matched to a gene. This CDR3 has 15 residues. CDR1 is MGHRA, CDR2 YSYEKL, per germline. This clonotype was seen many times. Its antigen is currently unknown. General observations from the study: Certain motif variants had earlier been reported in reactive arthritis synovial fluid and blood. Fewer than ten highly homologous variants made up a TCR beta motif that seemed to typify ankylosing spondylitis blood. The study looked at matched synovial fluid samples from ankylosing spondylitis patients. Disease-linked clones were reported to be significantly enriched there.

It was by quantitative 5'-RACE with molecular barcodes that TCR beta libraries were made. Using its own MiXCR run on the 5' RACE reads, TCRdb lists one record per CDR3 protein. The sample comprises about 400,000 distinct CDR3 sequences, 20% of which are singletons, and about 12% rests with the top ten. The sample comprised blood, either unsorted or a sorted T cell fraction (not recorded which). The chain combines TRBV4-1 with TRBJ2-1, with 7 bases lining up with TRBD2. The receptor comes from a male donor with ankylosing spondylitis or in good health (not recorded which). CDR3: CASSQELAGYNEQFF. CDR3 sequence (DNA): TGCGCCAGCAGCCAAGAATTAGCGGGCTACAATGAGCAGTTCTTC.